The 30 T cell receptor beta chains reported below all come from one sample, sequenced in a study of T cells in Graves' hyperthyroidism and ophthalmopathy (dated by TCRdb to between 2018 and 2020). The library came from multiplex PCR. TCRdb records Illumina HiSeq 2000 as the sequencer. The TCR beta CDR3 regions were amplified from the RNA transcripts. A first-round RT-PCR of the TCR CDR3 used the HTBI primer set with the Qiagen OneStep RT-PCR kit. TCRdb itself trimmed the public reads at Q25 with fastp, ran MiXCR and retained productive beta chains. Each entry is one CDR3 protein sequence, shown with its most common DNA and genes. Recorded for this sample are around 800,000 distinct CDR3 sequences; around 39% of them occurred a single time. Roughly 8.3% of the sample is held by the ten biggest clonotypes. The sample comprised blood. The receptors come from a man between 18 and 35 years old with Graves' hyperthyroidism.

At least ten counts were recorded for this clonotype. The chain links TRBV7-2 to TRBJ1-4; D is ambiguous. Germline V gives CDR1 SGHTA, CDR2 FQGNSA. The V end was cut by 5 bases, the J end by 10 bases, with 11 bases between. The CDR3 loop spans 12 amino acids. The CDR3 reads CASSPFGRKLFF. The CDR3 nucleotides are TGTGCCAGCAGCCCATTTGGTAGAAAACTGTTTTTT.

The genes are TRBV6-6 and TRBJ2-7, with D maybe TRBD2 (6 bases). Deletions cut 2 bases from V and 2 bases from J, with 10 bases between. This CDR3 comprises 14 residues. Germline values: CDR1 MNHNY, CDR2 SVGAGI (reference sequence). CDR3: CASSYAGSPYEQYF. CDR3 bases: TGTGCCAGCAGTTACGCGGGGAGCCCCTACGAGCAGTACTTC.

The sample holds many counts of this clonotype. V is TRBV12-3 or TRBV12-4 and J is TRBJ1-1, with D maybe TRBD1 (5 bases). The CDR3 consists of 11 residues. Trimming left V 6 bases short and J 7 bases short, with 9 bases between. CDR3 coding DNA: TGTGCCAGCAGGGGGCAAAGTGAAGCTTTCTTT. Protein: CASRGQSEAFF.

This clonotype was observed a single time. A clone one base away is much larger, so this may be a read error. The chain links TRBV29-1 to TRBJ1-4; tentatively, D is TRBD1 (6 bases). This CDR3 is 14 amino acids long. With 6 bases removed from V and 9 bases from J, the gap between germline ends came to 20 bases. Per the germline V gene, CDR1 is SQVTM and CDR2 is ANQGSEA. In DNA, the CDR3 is TGCAGCGTCACAGCCTCGGGGGCCCGGAAAAAACTGTTTTTT. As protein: CSVTASGARKKLFF.

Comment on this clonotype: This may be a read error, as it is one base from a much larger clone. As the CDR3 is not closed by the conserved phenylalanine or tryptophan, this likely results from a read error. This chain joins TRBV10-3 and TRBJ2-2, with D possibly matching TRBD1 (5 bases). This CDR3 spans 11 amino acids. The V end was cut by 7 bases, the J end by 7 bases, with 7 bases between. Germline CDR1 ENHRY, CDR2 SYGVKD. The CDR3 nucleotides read TGTGCCATCAAAGGGGTCGGGGAGCTGTTTTCT. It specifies CAIKGVGELFS.

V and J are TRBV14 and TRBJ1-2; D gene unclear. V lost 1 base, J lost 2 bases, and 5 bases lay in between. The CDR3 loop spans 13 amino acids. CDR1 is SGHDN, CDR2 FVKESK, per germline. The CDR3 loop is CASSQVVNYGYTF. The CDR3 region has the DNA TGTGCCAGCAGCCAAGTTGTGAACTATGGCTACACCTTC.

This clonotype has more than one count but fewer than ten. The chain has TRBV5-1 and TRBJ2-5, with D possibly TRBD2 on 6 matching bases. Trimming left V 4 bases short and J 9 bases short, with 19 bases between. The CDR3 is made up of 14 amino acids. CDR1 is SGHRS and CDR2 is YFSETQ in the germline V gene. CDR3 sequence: CASSQEGSVGPQYF. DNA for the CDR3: TGCGCCAGCAGCCAGGAGGGCAGCGTGGGACCCCAGTACTTC.

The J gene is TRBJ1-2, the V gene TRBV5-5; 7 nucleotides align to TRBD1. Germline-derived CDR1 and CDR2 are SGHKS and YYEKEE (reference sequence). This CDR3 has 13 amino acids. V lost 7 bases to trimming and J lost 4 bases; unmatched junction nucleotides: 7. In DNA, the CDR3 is TGTGCCAGCCACGGACAGGCCGGCTATGGCTACACCTTC. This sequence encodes CASHGQAGYGYTF.

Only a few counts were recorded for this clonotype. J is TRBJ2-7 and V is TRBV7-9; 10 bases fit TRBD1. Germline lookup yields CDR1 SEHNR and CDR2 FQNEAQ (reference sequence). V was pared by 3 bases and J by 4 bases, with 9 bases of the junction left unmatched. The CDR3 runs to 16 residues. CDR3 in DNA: TGTGCCAGCAGCTTGGCCCCCGGACAGGGGGGATACGAGCAGTACTTC. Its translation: CASSLAPGQGGYEQYF.

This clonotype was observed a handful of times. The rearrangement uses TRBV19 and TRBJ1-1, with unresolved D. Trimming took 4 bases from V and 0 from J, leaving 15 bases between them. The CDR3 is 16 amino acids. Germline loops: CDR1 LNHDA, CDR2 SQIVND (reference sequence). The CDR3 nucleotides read TGTGCCAGTAGTACCACCGTCGACATACTGAACACTGAAGCTTTCTTT. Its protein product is CASSTTVDILNTEAFF.

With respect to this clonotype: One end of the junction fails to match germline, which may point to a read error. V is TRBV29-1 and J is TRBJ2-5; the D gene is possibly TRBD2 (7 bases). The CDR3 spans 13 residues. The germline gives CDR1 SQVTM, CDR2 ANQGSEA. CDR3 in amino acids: CSVTGGPRETQYF. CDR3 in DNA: TGTAGCGTGACCGGGGGGCCCCGAGAGACCCAGTACTTC.

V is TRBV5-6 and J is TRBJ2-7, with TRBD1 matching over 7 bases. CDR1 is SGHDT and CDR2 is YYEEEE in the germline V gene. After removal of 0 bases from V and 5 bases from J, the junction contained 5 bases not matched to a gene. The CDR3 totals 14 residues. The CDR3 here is CASSLGQGMHEQYF. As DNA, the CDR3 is TGTGCCAGCAGCTTGGGACAGGGAATGCACGAGCAGTACTTC.

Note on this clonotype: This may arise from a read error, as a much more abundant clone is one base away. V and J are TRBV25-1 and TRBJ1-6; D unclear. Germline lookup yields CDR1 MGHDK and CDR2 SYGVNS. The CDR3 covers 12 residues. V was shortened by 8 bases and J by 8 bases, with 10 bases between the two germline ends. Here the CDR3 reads CASGYGDSPLHF. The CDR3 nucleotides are TGTGCCAGCGGTTACGGAGATTCACCCCTCCACTTT.

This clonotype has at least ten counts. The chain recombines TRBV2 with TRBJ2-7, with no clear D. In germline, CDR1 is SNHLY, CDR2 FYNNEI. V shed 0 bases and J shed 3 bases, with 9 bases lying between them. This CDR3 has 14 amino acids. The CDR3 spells CASSEALGFYEQYF. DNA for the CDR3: TGTGCCAGCAGTGAAGCGCTGGGGTTCTACGAGCAGTACTTC.

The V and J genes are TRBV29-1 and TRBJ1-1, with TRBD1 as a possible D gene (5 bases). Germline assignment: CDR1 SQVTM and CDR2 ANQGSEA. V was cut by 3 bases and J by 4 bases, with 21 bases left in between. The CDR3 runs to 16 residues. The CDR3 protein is CSVETSGGTGATEAFF. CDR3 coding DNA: TGCAGCGTTGAGACTAGCGGGGGTACCGGGGCCACTGAAGCTTTCTTT.

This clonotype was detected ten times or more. The CDR3 DNA sequence: TGTGCCAGCAGCGGGACGTTCGATAGCAATCAGCCCCAGCATTTT. It yields the protein CASSGTFDSNQPQHF. The chain carries TRBV2 and TRBJ1-5; possible D gene TRBD1, 5 bases. The CDR3 is 15 amino acids. V was shortened by 6 bases and J by 0 bases, with 12 bases between the two germline ends. Germline V CDR1 and CDR2: SNHLY, FYNNEI. The full variable domain, in which reference TRBV2 and TRBJ1-5 provide the parts outside the CDR3, is EPEVTQTPSHQVTQMGQEVILRCVPISNHLYFYWYRQILGQKVEFLVSFYNNEISEKSEIFDDQFSVERPDGSNFTLKIRSTKLEDSAMYFCASSGTFDSNQPQHFGDGTRLSIL.

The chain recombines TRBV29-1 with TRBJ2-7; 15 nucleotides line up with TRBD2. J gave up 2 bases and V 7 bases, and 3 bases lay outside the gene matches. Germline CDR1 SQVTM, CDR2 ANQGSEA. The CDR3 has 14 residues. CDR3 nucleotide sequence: TGCAGCGCTGGACTAGCGGGAGGGACCTACGAGCAGTACTTC. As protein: CSAGLAGGTYEQYF.

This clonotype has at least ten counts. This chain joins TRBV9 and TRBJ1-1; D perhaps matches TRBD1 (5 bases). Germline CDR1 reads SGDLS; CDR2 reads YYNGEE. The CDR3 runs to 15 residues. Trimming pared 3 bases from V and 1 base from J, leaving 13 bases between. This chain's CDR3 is CASSEPQGTNTEAFF. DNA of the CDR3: TGTGCCAGCAGCGAACCTCAGGGTACGAACACTGAAGCTTTCTTT.

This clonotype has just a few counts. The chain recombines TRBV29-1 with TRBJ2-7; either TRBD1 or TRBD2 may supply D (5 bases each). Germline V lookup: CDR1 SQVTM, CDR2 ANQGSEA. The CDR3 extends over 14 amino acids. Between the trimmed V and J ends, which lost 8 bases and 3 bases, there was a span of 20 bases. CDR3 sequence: CSFKYGVGDYEQYF. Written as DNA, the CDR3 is TGCAGCTTCAAGTACGGGGTGGGGGACTACGAGCAGTACTTC.

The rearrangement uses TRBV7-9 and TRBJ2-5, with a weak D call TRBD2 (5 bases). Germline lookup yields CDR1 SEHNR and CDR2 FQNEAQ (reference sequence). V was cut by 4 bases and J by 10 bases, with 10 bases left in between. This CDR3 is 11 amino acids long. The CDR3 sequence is CASSSTMGQYF. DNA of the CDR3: TGTGCCAGCAGCTCGACTATGGGCCAGTACTTC.

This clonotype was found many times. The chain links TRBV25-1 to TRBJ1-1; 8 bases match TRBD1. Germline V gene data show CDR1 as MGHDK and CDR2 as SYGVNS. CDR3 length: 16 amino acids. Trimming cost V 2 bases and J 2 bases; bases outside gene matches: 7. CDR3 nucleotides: TGTGCCAGCAGTGAAACTCATCCAGGGGGCAACACTGAAGCTTTCTTT. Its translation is CASSETHPGGNTEAFF. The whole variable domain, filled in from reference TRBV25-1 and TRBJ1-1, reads EADIYQTPRYLVIGTGKKITLECSQTMGHDKMYWYQQDPGMELHLIHYSYGVNSTEKGDLSSESTVSRIRTEHFPLTLESARPSHTSQYLCASSETHPGGNTEAFFGQGTRLTVV.

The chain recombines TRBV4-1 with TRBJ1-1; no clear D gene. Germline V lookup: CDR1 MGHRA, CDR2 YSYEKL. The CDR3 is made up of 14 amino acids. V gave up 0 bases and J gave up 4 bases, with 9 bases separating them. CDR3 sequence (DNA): TGCGCCAGCAGCCAAGATCTAGGGAGCACTGAAGCTTTCTTT. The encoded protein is CASSQDLGSTEAFF.

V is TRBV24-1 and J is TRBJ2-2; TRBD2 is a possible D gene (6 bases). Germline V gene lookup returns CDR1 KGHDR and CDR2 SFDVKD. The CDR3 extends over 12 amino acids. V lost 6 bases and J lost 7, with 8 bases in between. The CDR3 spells CATSKAGGELFF. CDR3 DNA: TGTGCCACCAGTAAAGCGGGCGGGGAGCTGTTTTTT.

This CDR3 is CASSYPGRRGELDEKLFF. In nucleotides, the CDR3 is TGTGCCAGCAGCTACCCCGGAAGGCGAGGGGAATTGGATGAAAAACTGTTTTTT. The gene calls are TRBV7-9 and TRBJ1-4, with a tentative D call TRBD1 (5 bases). V was cut by 4 bases and J by 6 bases, with 24 bases left in between. Germline lookup yields CDR1 SEHNR and CDR2 FQNEAQ (reference sequence). The CDR3 is made up of 18 amino acids.

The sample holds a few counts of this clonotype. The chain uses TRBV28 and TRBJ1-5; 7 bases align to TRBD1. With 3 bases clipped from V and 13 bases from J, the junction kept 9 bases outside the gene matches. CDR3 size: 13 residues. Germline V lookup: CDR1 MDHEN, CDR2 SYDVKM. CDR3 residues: CASSLEGAGSQHF. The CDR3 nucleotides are TGTGCCAGCAGTTTGGAGGGGGCGGGATCACAGCATTTT.

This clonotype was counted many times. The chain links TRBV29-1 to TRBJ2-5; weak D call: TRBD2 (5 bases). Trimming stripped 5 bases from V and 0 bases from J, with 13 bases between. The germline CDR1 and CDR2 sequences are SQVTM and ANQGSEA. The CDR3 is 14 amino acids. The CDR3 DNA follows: TGCAGCGTTCTACCTAGCTCTCACCAAGAGACCCAGTACTTC. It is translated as CSVLPSSHQETQYF.

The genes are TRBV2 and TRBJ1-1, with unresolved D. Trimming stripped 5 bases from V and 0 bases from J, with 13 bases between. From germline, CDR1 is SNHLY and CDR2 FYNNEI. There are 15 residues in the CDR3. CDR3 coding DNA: TGTGCCAGCAGTTCGTCCCCTACCATGAACACTGAAGCTTTCTTT. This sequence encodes CASSSSPTMNTEAFF.

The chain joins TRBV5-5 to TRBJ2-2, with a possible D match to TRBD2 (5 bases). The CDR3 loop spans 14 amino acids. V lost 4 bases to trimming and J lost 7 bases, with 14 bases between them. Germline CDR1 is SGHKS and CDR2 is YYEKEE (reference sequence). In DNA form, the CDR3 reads TGTGCCAGCAGCCACCCGTTCGGAGGCGGGGAGCTGTTTTTT. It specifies CASSHPFGGGELFF. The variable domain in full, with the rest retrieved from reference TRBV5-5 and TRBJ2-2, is DAGVTQSPTHLIKTRGQQVTLRCSPISGHKSVSWYQQVLGQGPQFIFQYYEKEERGRGNFPDRFSARQFPNYSSELNVNALLLGDSALYLCASSHPFGGGELFFGEGSRLTVL.

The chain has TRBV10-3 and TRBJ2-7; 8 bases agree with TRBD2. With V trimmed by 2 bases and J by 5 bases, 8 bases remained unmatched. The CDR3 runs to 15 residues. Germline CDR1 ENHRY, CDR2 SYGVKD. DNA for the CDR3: TGTGCCATCAGTGAGAAGGACCTAGCGGGTCACGAGCAGTACTTC. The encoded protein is CAISEKDLAGHEQYF.

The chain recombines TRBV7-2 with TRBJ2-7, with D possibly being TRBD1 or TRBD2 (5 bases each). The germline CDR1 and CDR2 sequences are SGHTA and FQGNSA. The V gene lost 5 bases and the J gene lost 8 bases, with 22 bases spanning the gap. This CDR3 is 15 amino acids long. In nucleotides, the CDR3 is TGTGCCAGCAGCCAGGGTGAAGGAGCAGGGAGAAAGCAGTACTTC. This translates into CASSQGEGAGRKQYF.